This is a list of T cell receptor beta chains from one sample in a study of blood T cell repertoires in COVID-19. The data were produced by immunoSEQ multiplex PCR, yet TCRdb's version contains in-frame clones alone and is incomplete. The sample lists some 120,000 clones, 84% occurring once. Material for sequencing was peripheral blood. These receptors originate from a woman in her twenties or thirties who had recovered from COVID-19. Both conserved end residues are part of each CDR3. D genes are given only for firm matches. Part of the rows lack a size; the others show once, few, many or a class for expanded clones.

>NA|TRBD1|TRBV5-1|TRBJ1-4
TGCGCCAGCAGCACAGGGGGAGGTGAAAAACTGTTTTTT
CASSTGGGEKLFF
>NA|NA|TRBV5-1|TRBJ1-1
TGCGCCAGCAGCTTGGACGAGGGTTCCGCTGAAGCTTTCTTT
CASSLDEGSAEAFF
>NA|TRBD1|TRBV6-5|TRBJ1-2
TGTGCCAGCAGTACGGACAGGTTGGGACCGCATGGCTACACCTTC
CASSTDRLGPHGYTF
>NA|TRBD2|TRBV3-1/TRBV3-2|TRBJ2-4
TGTGCCAGCAGCAAAAGGGCTAGCGGGAGGGCCGGGTCAGACATTCAGTACTTC
CASSKRASGRAGSDIQYF
>NA|TRBD1|TRBV29-1|TRBJ1-2
TGCAGCGTCGTGGGACAGGGGGCCAACTATGGCTACACCTTC
CSVVGQGANYGYTF
>NA|TRBD1|TRBV6-5|TRBJ2-7
TGTGCCACCTTGGGACACCGGGACAGGAACTACGAGCAGTACTTC
CATLGHRDRNYEQYF
>NA|TRBD1|TRBV27|TRBJ1-1
TGTGCCAGCAGCCAAATTCCCCCCAACAGGGGGAGGGGCACTGAAGCTTTCTTT
CASSQIPPNRGRGTEAFF
>NA|NA|TRBV6-4|TRBJ2-3
TGTGCCAGCAGGAGCACAGGGACGGGCACAGATACGCAGTATTTT
CASRSTGTGTDTQYF
>few|TRBD1|TRBV7-2|TRBJ1-3
TGTGCCAGCAGCTATACAGGGGGTTCTGGAAACACCATATATTTT
CASSYTGGSGNTIYF
>NA|NA|TRBV4-1|TRBJ1-5
TGCGCCAGCAGCCGTAATAGCAATCAGCCCCAGCATTTT
CASSRNSNQPQHF
>NA|TRBD1|TRBV19|TRBJ2-7
TGTGCCAGTAGTTCCGGGACAGGGGGCCCCCGTGGGCCCTACGAGCAGTACTTC
CASSSGTGGPRGPYEQYF
>once|TRBD1|TRBV9|TRBJ1-2
TGTGCCAGCAGGGGACAGGGGGCAATAGCTGGCTACACCTTC
CASRGQGAIAGYTF
>NA|TRBD1|TRBV7-9|TRBJ1-2
TGTGCCAGCAGCTTCCAGGGACAGCTCCTCTATGGCTACACCTTC
CASSFQGQLLYGYTF
>NA|NA|TRBV7-3|TRBJ1-6
TGTGCCAGCAGCTTCTCGGGCGGGAATTCACCCCTCCACTTT
CASSFSGGNSPLHF
>NA|NA|TRBV9|TRBJ2-7
TGTGCCAGCAGCGTAGGGCCTCCCCACTACGAGCAGTACTTC
CASSVGPPHYEQYF
>NA|TRBD1|TRBV6-5|TRBJ2-7
TGTGCCAGCTGGGACAGTACCGAGCAGTACTTC
CASWDSTEQYF
>few|NA|TRBV10-3|TRBJ1-1
TGTGCCATCAGTGAGTCGCAGGACTTGAACACTGAAGCTTTCTTT
CAISESQDLNTEAFF
>once|NA|TRBV29-1|TRBJ1-2
TGCAGCGTTTCCCGTGGATTACAGGGATCCTATGGCTACACCTTC
CSVSRGLQGSYGYTF
>NA|NA|TRBV5-8|TRBJ1-1
TGTGCCAGCAGCTTGGTCCCCTCGTTTTCCAGGGCCAACACTGAAGCTTTCTTT
CASSLVPSFSRANTEAFF
>NA|TRBD2|TRBV5-1|TRBJ2-1
TGCGCCAGCAGTCTTAGCGGGAGTATTGGCTACAATGAGCAGTTCTTC
CASSLSGSIGYNEQFF
>NA|TRBD2|TRBV2|TRBJ2-1
TGTGCCAGCAGTGTACAGCGGGAGGTGGATGAGCAGTTCTTC
CASSVQREVDEQFF
>NA|NA|TRBV19|TRBJ1-5
TGTGCCAGTAGTATAAGAGAGAATCAGCCCCAGCATTTT
CASSIRENQPQHF
>NA|TRBD2|TRBV9|TRBJ2-3
TGTGCCAGCAGCGCCTCCGGAGGGACTAGCGTTGGGGGGACAGATACGCAGTATTTT
CASSASGGTSVGGTDTQYF
>NA|NA|TRBV4-2|TRBJ2-2
TGTGCCAGCAGCCAAGATATCACGGGGATCAACACCGGGGAGCTGTTTTTT
CASSQDITGINTGELFF
>NA|TRBD2|TRBV19|TRBJ2-1
TGTGCCAGTCACTTTGGCGGGGGAGGGTATGAGCAGTTCTTC
CASHFGGGGYEQFF
>NA|NA|TRBV4-2|TRBJ1-3
TGTGCCAGCAGCCAAAGACTCCCATTAACTGGAAACACCATATATTTT
CASSQRLPLTGNTIYF
>NA|NA|TRBV4-2|TRBJ1-2
TGTGCCAGCAGTCCAGGTGGCGAGGAGGGCTACTATGGCTACACCTTC
CASSPGGEEGYYGYTF
>NA|NA|TRBV7-2|TRBJ1-2
TGTGCCAGCAGCTTAGTACAGGGAACCTATGGCTACACCTTC
CASSLVQGTYGYTF
>few|TRBD2|TRBV9|TRBJ2-1
TGTGCCAGCAGCGTCGACACGGGGGGGTCCTACAATGAGCAGTTCTTC
CASSVDTGGSYNEQFF
>NA|NA|TRBV7-9|TRBJ2-3
TGTGCCAGCAGCCGGAGACTAGACACAGATACGCAGTATTTT
CASSRRLDTDTQYF
>NA|TRBD2|TRBV3-1/TRBV3-2|TRBJ2-5
TGTGCCAGCAGAACACTAGCGGGGCAAGAGACCCAGTACTTC
CASRTLAGQETQYF
>NA|TRBD2|TRBV29-1|TRBJ2-3
TGCAGCGCTAGCGGGAGAGTCGAGGCAGATACGCAGTATTTT
CSASGRVEADTQYF
>few|NA|TRBV10-1|TRBJ2-3
TGCGCCAGCAGTGAGTCGTTTGCTAGCTCAACAGATACGCAGTATTTT
CASSESFASSTDTQYF
>NA|NA|TRBV7-2|TRBJ1-4
TGTGCCAGCAGCCCGGGGACAAGGGGTGAAAAACTGTTTTTT
CASSPGTRGEKLFF
>once|TRBD2|TRBV5-1|TRBJ2-5
TGCGCCAGCAGCTCGTGGACTAGCGGGGGGGAAGAGACCCAGTACTTC
CASSSWTSGGEETQYF
>NA|NA|TRBV9|TRBJ2-1
TGTGCCAGCAGCGTAGTAGGGGGGGGCCCCGGCAATGAGCAGTTCTTC
CASSVVGGGPGNEQFF
>NA|NA|TRBV6-6|TRBJ1-4
TGTGCCAGCAGTCAGACAGCTATTAATGAAAAACTGTTTTTT
CASSQTAINEKLFF
>NA|NA|TRBV5-1|TRBJ1-4
TGCGCCAGCAGCTTGTCCAAGGGAGGGGCTAATGAAAAACTGTTTTTT
CASSLSKGGANEKLFF
>NA|NA|TRBV7-8|TRBJ1-1
TGTGCCAGCAGAACCGGGGCCGGGGGGGTAGAAACTGAAGCTTTCTTT
CASRTGAGGVETEAFF
>few|TRBD2|TRBV7-9|TRBJ2-5
TGTGCCAGCAGCTTGACTAGCGGGGGACAAGAGACCCAGTACTTC
CASSLTSGGQETQYF
>NA|NA|TRBV18|TRBJ2-2
TGTGCCAGCTCACCATTAGGCGGGGCGAACACCGGGGAGCTGTTTTTT
CASSPLGGANTGELFF
>NA|TRBD2|TRBV3-1/TRBV3-2|TRBJ2-3
TGTGCCAGCAGCAATCCTTTGGGGCTAGCGGGAGACTTCAGCACAGATACGCAGTATTTT
CASSNPLGLAGDFSTDTQYF
>NA|NA|TRBV6-5|TRBJ1-3
TGTGCCAGCAGTTACTCGAGACAGGCTTCTGGCACCATATATTTT
CASSYSRQASGTIYF
>NA|TRBD2|TRBV15|TRBJ2-1
TGTGCCACCAGCAGGCCCTCTCTAGCGGGAGGCAACAATGAGCAGTTCTTC
CATSRPSLAGGNNEQFF
>NA|TRBD1|TRBV7-6|TRBJ2-3
TGTGCCAGCAGTCGCCAGGGGGCCGGCACAGATACGCAGTATTTT
CASSRQGAGTDTQYF
>NA|TRBD1|TRBV18|TRBJ2-2
TGTGCCAGCTCACGTAGACAGGGGTCCACCGGGGAGCTGTTTTTT
CASSRRQGSTGELFF
>NA|NA|TRBV3-1/TRBV3-2|TRBJ2-7
TGTGCCAGCAGCCCTCGTGAAGCGACCTACGAGCAGTACTTC
CASSPREATYEQYF
>NA|TRBD1|TRBV14|TRBJ1-1
TGTGCCAGCAGCCAAAATCGACAGGGTAGGATTGAAGCTTTCTTT
CASSQNRQGRIEAFF
>NA|TRBD1|TRBV28|TRBJ1-3
TGTGCCAGCATCCAAACCCAGGGGGCGAGCTCTGGAAACACCATATATTTT
CASIQTQGASSGNTIYF
>NA|TRBD1|TRBV5-1|TRBJ1-4
TGCGCCAGCAGCTGGGGACAGGTCTCTAATGAAAAACTGTTTTTT
CASSWGQVSNEKLFF
>NA|NA|TRBV12-3/TRBV12-4|TRBJ2-5
TGTGCCAGCAGTCAGGATCCCCAAGAGACCCAGTACTTC
CASSQDPQETQYF
>NA|NA|TRBV4-1|TRBJ1-2
TGCGCCAGCAGCCAAGATAATAGTCGGGTCTCCTATGGCTACACCTTC
CASSQDNSRVSYGYTF
>NA|NA|TRBV6-5|TRBJ1-5
TGTGCCAGCAGTTCAGGGTCTAGTCAGCCCCAGCATTTT
CASSSGSSQPQHF
>NA|TRBD1|TRBV2|TRBJ2-7
TGTGCCAGCAGCAGGACAGGAGTCGCCTACGAGCAGTACTTC
CASSRTGVAYEQYF